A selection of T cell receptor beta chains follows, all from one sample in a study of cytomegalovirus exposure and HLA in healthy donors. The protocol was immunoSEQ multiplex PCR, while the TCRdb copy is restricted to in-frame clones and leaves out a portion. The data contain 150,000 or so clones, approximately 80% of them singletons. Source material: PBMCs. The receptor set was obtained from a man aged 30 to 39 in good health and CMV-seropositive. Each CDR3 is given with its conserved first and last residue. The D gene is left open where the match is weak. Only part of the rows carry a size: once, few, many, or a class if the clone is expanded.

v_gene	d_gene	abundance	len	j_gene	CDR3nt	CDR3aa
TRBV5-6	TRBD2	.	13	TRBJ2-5	TGTGCCAGCACCCCCGGGCGGGGGGAGACCCAGTACTTC	CASTPGRGETQYF
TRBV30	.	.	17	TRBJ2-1	TGTGCCTGGATGGCCAGGCCAGGCTATGGCTCCTACAATGAGCAGTTCTTC	CAWMARPGYGSYNEQFF
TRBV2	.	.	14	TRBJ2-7	TGTGCCAGCAGTGAAGCCAGGGCCCACCACGAGCAGTACTTC	CASSEARAHHEQYF
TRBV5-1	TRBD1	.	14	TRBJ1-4	TGCGCCAGCAGCGCCACGGACAGGAATGAAAAACTGTTTTTT	CASSATDRNEKLFF
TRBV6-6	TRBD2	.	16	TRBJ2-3	TGTGCCAGCAGTTACTCGTCCGGGACTAGCGCAGATACGCAGTATTTT	CASSYSSGTSADTQYF
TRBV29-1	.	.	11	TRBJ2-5	TGCAGCGTTGAAACCACGGGGACCCAGTACTTC	CSVETTGTQYF
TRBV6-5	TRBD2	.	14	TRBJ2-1	TGTGCCAGCAGTTACCGGGAGGCCAACAATGAGCAGTTCTTC	CASSYREANNEQFF
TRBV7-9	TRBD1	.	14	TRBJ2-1	TGTGCCAGCAGCCCACAGGGGGCGAGCAATGAGCAGTTCTTC	CASSPQGASNEQFF
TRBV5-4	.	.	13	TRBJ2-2	TGTGCCAGCAGCTTGGGGGGGGCCGGGGAGCTGTTTTTT	CASSLGGAGELFF
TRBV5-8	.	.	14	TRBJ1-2	TGTGCCAGCAGCCCGCCCTCTATTTACTATGGCTACACCTTC	CASSPPSIYYGYTF
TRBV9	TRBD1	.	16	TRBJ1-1	TGTGCCAGCAGCGTAGGGACAGGGGGTTTGGACACTGAAGCTTTCTTT	CASSVGTGGLDTEAFF
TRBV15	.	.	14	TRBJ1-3	TGTGCCACCAGCCGGGGGTTCTCTGGAAACACCATATATTTT	CATSRGFSGNTIYF
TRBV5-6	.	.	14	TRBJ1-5	TGTGCCAGCAGCTTGGGGGTTGTTCGGGGGCCCCAGCATTTT	CASSLGVVRGPQHF
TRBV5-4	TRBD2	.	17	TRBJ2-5	TGTGCCAGCAGCTTGTACGGGACGCGGGAGTGGGGGGAGACCCAGTACTTC	CASSLYGTREWGETQYF
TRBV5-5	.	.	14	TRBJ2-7	TGTGCCAGCAGAGCAGGGTCCGATAGATACGAGCAGTACTTC	CASRAGSDRYEQYF
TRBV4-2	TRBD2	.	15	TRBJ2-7	TGTGCCAGCAGCCAAGTACTAGCGGGGGGGGACGAGCAGTACTTC	CASSQVLAGGDEQYF
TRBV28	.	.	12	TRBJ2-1	TGTGCCAGCACCACAGGGTATAATGAGCAGTTCTTC	CASTTGYNEQFF
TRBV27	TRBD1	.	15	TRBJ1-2	TGTGCCAGCAGTTTACGACAGGGGAGCCAATATGGCTACACCTTC	CASSLRQGSQYGYTF
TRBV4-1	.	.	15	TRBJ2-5	TGCGCCAGCAGCCAAGGTGACAGGAGCCAAGAGACCCAGTACTTC	CASSQGDRSQETQYF
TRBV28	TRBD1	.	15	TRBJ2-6	TGTACCACGACAGGGGGCGAAGCTGGGGCCAACGTCCTGACTTTC	CTTTGGEAGANVLTF
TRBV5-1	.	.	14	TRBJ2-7	TGCGCCAGCAGGCCCGGAGGCACATCCTACGAGCAGTACTTC	CASRPGGTSYEQYF
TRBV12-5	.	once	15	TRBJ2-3	TGTGCTAGTGGTTTGGACGGGAGTCCGACAGATACGCAGTATTTT	CASGLDGSPTDTQYF
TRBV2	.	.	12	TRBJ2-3	TGTGCCAGCAGTACTCTAGCGAATACGCAGTATTTT	CASSTLANTQYF
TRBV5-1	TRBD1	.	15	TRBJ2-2	TGCGCCAGCAGTACGGGACAGACGAACACCGGGGAGCTGTTTTTT	CASSTGQTNTGELFF
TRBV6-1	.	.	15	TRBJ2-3	TGTGCCAGCTCCCGCCCTAGGGGGGGAACAGATACGCAGTATTTT	CASSRPRGGTDTQYF
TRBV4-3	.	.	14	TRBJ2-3	TGCGCCAGCAGCCTAGGACAGAGTTCAGATACGCAGTATTTT	CASSLGQSSDTQYF
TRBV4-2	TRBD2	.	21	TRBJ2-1	TGTGCCAGCAGCCAAGATGGTCTAGCGGGAGGACAAACCCATTCTTACAATGAGCAGTTCTTC	CASSQDGLAGGQTHSYNEQFF
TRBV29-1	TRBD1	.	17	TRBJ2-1	TGCAGCGTTAGCGGGACAGGGGAAAGGGAGAAAGTCAATGAGCAGTTCTTC	CSVSGTGEREKVNEQFF
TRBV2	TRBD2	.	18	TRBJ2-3	TGTGCCAGCAGCCTCGATTCGGCGGGGGGTGAGGGCACAGATACGCAGTATTTT	CASSLDSAGGEGTDTQYF
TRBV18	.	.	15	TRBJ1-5	TGTGCCAGCTCACCGACTTTAGGGGGCAATCAGCCCCAGCATTTT	CASSPTLGGNQPQHF
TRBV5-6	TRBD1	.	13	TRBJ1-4	TGTGCCAGCAGCTCTCGACAGGGTGGAAAACTGTTTTTT	CASSSRQGGKLFF
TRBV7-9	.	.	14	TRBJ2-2	TGTGCCAGCAGTTCCGGGACGAACACCGGGGAGCTGTTTTTT	CASSSGTNTGELFF
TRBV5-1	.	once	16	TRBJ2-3	TGCGCCAGCAGCTTGGCAGACTCGTTTCGCACAGATACGCAGTATTTT	CASSLADSFRTDTQYF
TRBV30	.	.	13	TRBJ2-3	TGTGCCTGGAGTCCCACTTGGTCAGATACGCAGTATTTT	CAWSPTWSDTQYF
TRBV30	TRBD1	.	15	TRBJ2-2	TGTGCCTGGAGCGGACAGGCGTACAACACCGGGGAGCTGTTTTTT	CAWSGQAYNTGELFF
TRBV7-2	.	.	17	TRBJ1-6	TGTGCCAGCAGCTTAGAAGAGCTCCGAAGCTATAATTCACCCCTCCACTTT	CASSLEELRSYNSPLHF
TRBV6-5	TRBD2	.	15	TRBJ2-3	TGTGCCAGCAGCCGAGCGGGACTAGGGAGAGATACGCAGTATTTT	CASSRAGLGRDTQYF
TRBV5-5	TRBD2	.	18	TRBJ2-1	TGTGCCAGCAGCTTCACGGGACTAGCGGGAGTTAGCTACAATGAGCAGTTCTTC	CASSFTGLAGVSYNEQFF
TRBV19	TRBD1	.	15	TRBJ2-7	TGTGCCAGTAGTATGAGTTGGACAGGGGCCTACGAGCAGTACTTC	CASSMSWTGAYEQYF
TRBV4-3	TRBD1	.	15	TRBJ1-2	TGCGCCAGCAGCCAACGAACAGGGGGCCCGAGGGGCTACACCTTC	CASSQRTGGPRGYTF
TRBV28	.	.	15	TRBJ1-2	TGTGCCAGCAGTTCGCTTGACAGCTCTAACTATGGCTACACCTTC	CASSSLDSSNYGYTF